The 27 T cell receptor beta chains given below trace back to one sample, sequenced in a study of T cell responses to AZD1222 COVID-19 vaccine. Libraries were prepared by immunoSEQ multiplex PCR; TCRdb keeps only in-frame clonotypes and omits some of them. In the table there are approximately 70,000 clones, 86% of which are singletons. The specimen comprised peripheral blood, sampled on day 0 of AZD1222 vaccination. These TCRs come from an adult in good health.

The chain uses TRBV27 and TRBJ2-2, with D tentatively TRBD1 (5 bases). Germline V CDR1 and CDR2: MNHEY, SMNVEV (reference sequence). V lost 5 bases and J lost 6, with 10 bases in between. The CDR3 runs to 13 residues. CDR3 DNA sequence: TGTGCCAGCAGTCTGGCAGGGCCCGGGGAGCTGTTTTTT. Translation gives CASSLAGPGELFF.

CDR3 amino acids: CASSTISNEQFF. CDR3 nucleotides: TGTGCCAGCAGCACCATATCCAATGAGCAGTTCTTC. This chain uses TRBV9 with TRBJ2-1; D is ambiguous. The CDR3 has 12 residues. The germline gives CDR1 SGDLS, CDR2 YYNGEE. V lost 4 bases and J 6 bases, leaving 8 bases between the germline ends.

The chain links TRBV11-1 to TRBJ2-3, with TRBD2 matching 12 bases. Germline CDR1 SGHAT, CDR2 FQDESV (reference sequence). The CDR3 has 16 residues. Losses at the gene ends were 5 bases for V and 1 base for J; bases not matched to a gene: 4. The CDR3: CASSLRTSGGTDTQYF. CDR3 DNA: TGTGCCAGCAGCCTCCGGACTAGCGGGGGCACAGATACGCAGTATTTT.

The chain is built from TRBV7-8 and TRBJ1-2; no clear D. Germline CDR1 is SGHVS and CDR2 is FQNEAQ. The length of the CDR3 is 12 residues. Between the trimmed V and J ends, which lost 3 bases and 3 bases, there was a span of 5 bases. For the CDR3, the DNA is TGTGCCAGCAGCTTTTCCGACTATGGCTACACCTTC. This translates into CASSFSDYGYTF.

Here the CDR3 reads CATSRDNSVPGAYGYTF. CDR3 nucleotide sequence: TGTGCCACCAGCAGAGATAATTCCGTTCCTGGGGCCTATGGCTACACCTTC. This chain connects TRBV15 to TRBJ1-2; D possibly corresponds to TRBD1 (5 bases). The V end lost 0 bases, the J end lost 4 bases, and 18 bases lay between the germline ends. Germline V gives CDR1 LNHNV, CDR2 YYDKDF (reference sequence). CDR3 length equals 17 residues.

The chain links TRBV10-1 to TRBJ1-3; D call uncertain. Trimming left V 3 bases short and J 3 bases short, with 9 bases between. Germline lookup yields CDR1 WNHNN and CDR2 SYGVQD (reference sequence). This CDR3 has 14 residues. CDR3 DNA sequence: TGCGCCAGCAGTGATCCTGGGAGTGGAAACACCATATATTTT. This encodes CASSDPGSGNTIYF.

The DNA of the CDR3 is TGTGCCAGCAGTTTAGGGGCGGATGGCTACACCTTC. This gives the protein CASSLGADGYTF. The rearrangement joins TRBV12-3 or TRBV12-4 to TRBJ1-2; no clear D gene. The CDR3 sequence is 12 residues long. V shed 1 base and J shed 6 bases, with 6 bases lying between them.

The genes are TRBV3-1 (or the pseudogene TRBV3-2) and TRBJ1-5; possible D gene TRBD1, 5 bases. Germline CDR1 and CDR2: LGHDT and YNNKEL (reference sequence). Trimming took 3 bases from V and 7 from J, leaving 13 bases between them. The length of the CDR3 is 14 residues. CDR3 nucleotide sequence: TGTGCCAGCAGCCACGGACAACTATGGCAGCCCCAGCATTTT. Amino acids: CASSHGQLWQPQHF.

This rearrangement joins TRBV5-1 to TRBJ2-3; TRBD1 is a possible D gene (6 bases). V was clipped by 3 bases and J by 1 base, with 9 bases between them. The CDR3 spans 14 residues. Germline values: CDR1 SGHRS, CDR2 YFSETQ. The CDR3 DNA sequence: TGCGCCAGCAGCTCGGGACACCGCACAGATACGCAGTATTTT. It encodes CASSSGHRTDTQYF.

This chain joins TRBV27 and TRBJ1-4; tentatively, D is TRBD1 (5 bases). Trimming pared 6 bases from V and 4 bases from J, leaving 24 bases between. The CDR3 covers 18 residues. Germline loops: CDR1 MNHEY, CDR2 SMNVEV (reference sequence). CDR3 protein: CASRPARDGHRFNEKLFF. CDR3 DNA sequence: TGTGCCAGCAGACCTGCCAGGGACGGCCATCGCTTTAATGAAAAACTGTTTTTT.

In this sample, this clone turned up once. The CDR3 here is CASSQGTGGSRSDTEAFF. Here the CDR3 DNA reads TGCGCCAGCAGCCAAGGGACAGGGGGCTCGCGTAGCGACACTGAAGCTTTCTTT. The genes are TRBV4-1 and TRBJ1-1; 11 bases fit TRBD1. After removal of 1 base from V and 3 bases from J, the junction contained 10 bases not matched to a gene. The CDR3 covers 18 residues. Germline CDR1 is MGHRA and CDR2 is YSYEKL.

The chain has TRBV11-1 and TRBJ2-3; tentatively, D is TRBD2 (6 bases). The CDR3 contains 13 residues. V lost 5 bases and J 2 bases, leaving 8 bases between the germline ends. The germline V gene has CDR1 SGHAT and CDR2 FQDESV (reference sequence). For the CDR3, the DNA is TGTGCCAGCAGCACGGACTACACAGATACGCAGTATTTT. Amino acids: CASSTDYTDTQYF.

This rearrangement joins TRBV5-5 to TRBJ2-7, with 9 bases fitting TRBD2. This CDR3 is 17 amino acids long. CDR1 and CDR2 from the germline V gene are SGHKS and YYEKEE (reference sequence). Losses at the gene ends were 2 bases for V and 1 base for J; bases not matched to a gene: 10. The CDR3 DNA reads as TGTGCCAGCAGCTTAGCTAGCGGGGTAACCTTGTCCTACGAGCAGTACTTC. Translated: CASSLASGVTLSYEQYF. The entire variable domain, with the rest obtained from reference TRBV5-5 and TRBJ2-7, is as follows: DAGVTQSPTHLIKTRGQQVTLRCSPISGHKSVSWYQQVLGQGPQFIFQYYEKEERGRGNFPDRFSARQFPNYSSELNVNALLLGDSALYLCASSLASGVTLSYEQYFGPGTRLTVT.

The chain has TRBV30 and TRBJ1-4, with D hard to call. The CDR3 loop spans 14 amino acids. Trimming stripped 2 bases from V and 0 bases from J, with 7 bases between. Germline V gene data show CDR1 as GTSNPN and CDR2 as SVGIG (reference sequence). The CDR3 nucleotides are TGTGCCTGGAGTTTTATCGCAACTAATGAAAAACTGTTTTTT. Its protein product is CAWSFIATNEKLFF.

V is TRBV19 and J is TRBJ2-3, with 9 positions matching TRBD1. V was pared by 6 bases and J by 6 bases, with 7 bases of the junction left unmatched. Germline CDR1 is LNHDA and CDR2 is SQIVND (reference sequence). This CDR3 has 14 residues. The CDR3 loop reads CASRPQGASDTQYF. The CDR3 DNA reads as TGTGCCAGTAGACCACAGGGGGCGTCGGATACGCAGTATTTT.

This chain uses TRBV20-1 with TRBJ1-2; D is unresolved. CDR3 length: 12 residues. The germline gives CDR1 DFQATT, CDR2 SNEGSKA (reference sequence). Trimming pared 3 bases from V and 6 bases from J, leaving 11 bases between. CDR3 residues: CSASPAVDGYTF. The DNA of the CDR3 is TGCAGTGCTAGTCCGGCGGTCGATGGCTACACCTTC.

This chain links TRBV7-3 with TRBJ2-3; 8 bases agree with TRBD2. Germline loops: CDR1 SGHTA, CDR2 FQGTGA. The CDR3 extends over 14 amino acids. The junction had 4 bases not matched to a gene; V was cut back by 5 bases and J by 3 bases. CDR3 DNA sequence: TGTGCCAGCAGCCCCGGACTAGCTACAGATACGCAGTATTTT. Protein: CASSPGLATDTQYF.

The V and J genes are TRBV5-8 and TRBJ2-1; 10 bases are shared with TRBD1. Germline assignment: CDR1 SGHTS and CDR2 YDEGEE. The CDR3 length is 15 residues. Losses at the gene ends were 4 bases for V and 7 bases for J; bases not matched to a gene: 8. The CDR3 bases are TGTGCCAGCAGCACCGCGCGGACAGGGGGGAATGAGCAGTTCTTC. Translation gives CASSTARTGGNEQFF. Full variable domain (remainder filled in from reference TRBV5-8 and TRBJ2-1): EAGVTQSPTHLIKTRGQQATLRCSPISGHTSVYWYQQALGLGLQFLLWYDEGEERNRGNFPPRFSGRQFPNYSSELNVNALELEDSALYLCASSTARTGGNEQFFGPGTRLTVL.

The CDR3 loop reads CASSVGGWGNTIYF. The DNA of the CDR3 is TGTGCCAGCAGCGTTGGCGGGTGGGGAAACACCATATATTTT. J is TRBJ1-3 and V is TRBV7-8, with D unclear. V shed 5 bases and J shed 4 bases, with 12 bases lying between them. The CDR3 consists of 14 residues. The germline V gene encodes CDR1 SGHVS and CDR2 FQNEAQ.

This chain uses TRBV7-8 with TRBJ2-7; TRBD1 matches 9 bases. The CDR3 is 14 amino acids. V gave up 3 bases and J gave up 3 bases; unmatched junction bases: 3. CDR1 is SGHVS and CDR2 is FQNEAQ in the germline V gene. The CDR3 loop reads CASSFGQGSYEQYF. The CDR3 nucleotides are TGTGCCAGCAGCTTCGGACAGGGGAGCTACGAGCAGTACTTC.

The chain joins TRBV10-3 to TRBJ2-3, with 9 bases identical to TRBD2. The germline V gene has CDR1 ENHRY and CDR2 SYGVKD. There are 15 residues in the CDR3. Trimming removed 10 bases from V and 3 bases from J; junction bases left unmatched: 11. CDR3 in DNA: TGTGCCACCGTGACTGGCAGCGGGGGGACAGATACGCAGTATTTT. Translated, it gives CATVTGSGGTDTQYF.

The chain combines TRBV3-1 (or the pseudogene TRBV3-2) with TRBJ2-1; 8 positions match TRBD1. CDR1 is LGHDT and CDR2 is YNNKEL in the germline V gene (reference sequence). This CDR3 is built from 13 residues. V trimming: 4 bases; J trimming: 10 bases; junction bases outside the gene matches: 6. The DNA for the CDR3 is TGTGCCAGCAGCCGGACAGGGTTCAAGGAGCAGTTCTTC. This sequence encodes CASSRTGFKEQFF.

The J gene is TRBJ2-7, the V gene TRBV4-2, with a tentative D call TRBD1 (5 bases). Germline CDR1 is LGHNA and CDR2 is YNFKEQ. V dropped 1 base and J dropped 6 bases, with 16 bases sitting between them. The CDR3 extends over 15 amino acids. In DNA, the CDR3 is TGTGCCAGCAGCCAAGTGGGCGCAGGGTGGGGCGAGCAGTACTTC. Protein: CASSQVGAGWGEQYF.

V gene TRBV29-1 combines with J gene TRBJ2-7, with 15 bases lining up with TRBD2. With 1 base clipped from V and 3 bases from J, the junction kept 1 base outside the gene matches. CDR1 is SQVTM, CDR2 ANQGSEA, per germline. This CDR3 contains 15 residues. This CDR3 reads CSVEGTSGGDYEQYF. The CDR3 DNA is TGCAGCGTTGAAGGGACTAGCGGGGGGGACTACGAGCAGTACTTC.

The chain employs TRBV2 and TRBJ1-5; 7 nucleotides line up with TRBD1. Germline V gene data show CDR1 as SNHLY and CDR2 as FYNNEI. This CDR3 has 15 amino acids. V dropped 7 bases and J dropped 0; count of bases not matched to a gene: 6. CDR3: CASKGQYGSNQPQHF. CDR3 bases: TGTGCCAGCAAGGGACAGTATGGTAGCAATCAGCCCCAGCATTTT.

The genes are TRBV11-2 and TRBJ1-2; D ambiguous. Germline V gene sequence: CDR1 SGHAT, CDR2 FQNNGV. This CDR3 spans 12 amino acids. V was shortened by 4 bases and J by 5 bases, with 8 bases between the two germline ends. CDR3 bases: TGTGCCAGCAGCTCCGAGAGTTATGGCTACACCTTC. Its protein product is CASSSESYGYTF.

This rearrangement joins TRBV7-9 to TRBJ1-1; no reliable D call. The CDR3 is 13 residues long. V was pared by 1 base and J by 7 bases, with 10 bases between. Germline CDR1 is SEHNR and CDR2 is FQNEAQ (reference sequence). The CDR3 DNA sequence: TGTGCCAGCAGCTTAGAATTGCAGTTTGAAGCTTTCTTT. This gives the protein CASSLELQFEAFF. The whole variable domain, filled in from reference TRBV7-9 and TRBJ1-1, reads DTGVSQNPRHKITKRGQNVTFRCDPISEHNRLYWYRQTLGQGPEFLTYFQNEAQLEKSRLLSDRFSAERPKGSFSTLEIQRTEQGDSAMYLCASSLELQFEAFFGQGTRLTVV.